The 3 T cell receptor beta chains in this list originate from one sample, sequenced in a study of cytomegalovirus exposure and HLA in healthy donors. A multiplex PCR was run with 60 Vbeta primers and 13 Jbeta primers. Profiled with immunoSEQ multiplex PCR; TCRdb holds only in-frame clones, not every one. The table has 150,000 to 200,000 clones, just under 80% seen once. Material for sequencing was PBMCs. All receptors come from a woman in her 40s in good health and CMV-seropositive.

V gene TRBV27 combines with J gene TRBJ2-1, with D possibly being TRBD2 (6 bases). The V and J ends lost 2 bases and 2 bases respectively, with 13 bases between them. CDR3 length: 16 residues. Germline CDR1 is MNHEY and CDR2 is SMNVEV (reference sequence). The CDR3 here is CASSLVGTPTYNEQFF. CDR3 DNA: TGTGCCAGCAGTTTAGTAGGGACTCCTACCTACAATGAGCAGTTCTTC.

This clone was detected only a few times. V usage is TRBV7-2 and J usage is TRBJ2-7, with D possibly TRBD2 on 6 matching bases. Germline V gene data show CDR1 as SGHTA and CDR2 as FQGNSA. Trimming cost V 6 bases and J 6 bases, with 18 bases left between them. The CDR3 loop spans 14 amino acids. This CDR3 is CASRRDAHPSEQYF. For the CDR3, the DNA is TGTGCCAGCAGGCGGGACGCCCACCCGTCCGAGCAGTACTTC.

This chain uses TRBV6-5 with TRBJ1-1; 7 bases are shared with TRBD1. V shed 10 bases and J 4 bases; nucleotides not matched to a gene: 15. This CDR3 has 15 residues. CDR1 and CDR2 (germline): MNHEY, SVGAGI. The CDR3 reads CATKTNTGVGTEAFF. Written as DNA, the CDR3 is TGTGCCACCAAAACAAATACAGGGGTTGGCACTGAAGCTTTCTTT.